The entry below describes one T cell receptor (beta chain). Source study methods: How many nucleated cells were present was estimated from reference gene primer amplification. The table came from immunoSEQ multiplex PCR; TCRdb's copy has only in-frame clones and leaves some out. V and J calls and clone size are copied from that table; D and trimming were computed from the DNA. Counted here are around 300,000 clones, just over 85% occurring once; the ten biggest clones make up less than 3%. The data derive from a study of blood T cell repertoires in COVID-19. About the study: The analysed material was cDNA or gDNA that came from T cells, B-cell-depleted T cells, or PBMCs.

The CDR3 consists of 15 residues. Trimming shortened V by 3 bases and J by 7 bases, and 13 bases separated the two germline ends. CDR1 is LNHDA, CDR2 SQIVND, per germline (reference sequence). The source material was peripheral blood. The TCR comes from a woman in her 30s with active or convalescent COVID-19. This sequence joins TRBV19 and TRBJ1-6; D possibly corresponds to TRBD1 (5 bases). CDR3 in DNA: TGTGCCAGTAGTATGGGGCACCATCGGAATTCACCCCTCCACTTT. Translated: CASSMGHHRNSPLHF. The variable domain in full, with the rest retrieved from reference TRBV19 and TRBJ1-6, is DGGITQSPKYLFRKEGQNVTLSCEQNLNHDAMYWYRQDPGQGLRLIYYSQIVNDFQKGDIAEGYSVSREKKESFPLTVTSAQKNPTAFYLCASSMGHHRNSPLHFGNGTRLTVT.